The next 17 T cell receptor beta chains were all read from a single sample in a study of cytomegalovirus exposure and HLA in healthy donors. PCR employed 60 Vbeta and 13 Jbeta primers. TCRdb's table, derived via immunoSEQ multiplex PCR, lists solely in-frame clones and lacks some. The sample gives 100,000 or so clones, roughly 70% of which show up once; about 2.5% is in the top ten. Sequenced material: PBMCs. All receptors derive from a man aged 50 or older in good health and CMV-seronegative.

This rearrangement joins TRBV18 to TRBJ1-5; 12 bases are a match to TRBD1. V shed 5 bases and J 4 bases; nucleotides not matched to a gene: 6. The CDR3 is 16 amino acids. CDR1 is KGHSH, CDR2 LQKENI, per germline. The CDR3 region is CASSRDRGRVNQPQHF. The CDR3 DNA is TGTGCCAGCTCAAGGGACAGGGGGCGAGTTAATCAGCCCCAGCATTTT.

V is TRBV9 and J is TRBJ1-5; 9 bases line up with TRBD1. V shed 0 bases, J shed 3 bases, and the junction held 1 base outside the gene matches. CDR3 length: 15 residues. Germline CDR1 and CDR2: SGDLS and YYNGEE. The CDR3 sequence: CASSVGTGVNQPQHF. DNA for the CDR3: TGTGCCAGCAGCGTAGGGACAGGGGTCAATCAGCCCCAGCATTTT.

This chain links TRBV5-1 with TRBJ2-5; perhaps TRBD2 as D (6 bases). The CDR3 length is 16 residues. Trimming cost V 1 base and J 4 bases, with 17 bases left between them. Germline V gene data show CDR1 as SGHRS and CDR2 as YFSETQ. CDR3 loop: CASSLMVVGGPETQYF. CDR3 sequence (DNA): TGCGCCAGCAGCTTGATGGTGGTCGGGGGTCCAGAGACCCAGTACTTC.

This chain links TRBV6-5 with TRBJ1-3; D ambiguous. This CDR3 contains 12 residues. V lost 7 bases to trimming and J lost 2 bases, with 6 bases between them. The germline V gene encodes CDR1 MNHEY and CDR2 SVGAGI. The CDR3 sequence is CASMSAGNTIYF. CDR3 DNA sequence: TGTGCCAGCATGTCGGCTGGAAACACCATATATTTT.

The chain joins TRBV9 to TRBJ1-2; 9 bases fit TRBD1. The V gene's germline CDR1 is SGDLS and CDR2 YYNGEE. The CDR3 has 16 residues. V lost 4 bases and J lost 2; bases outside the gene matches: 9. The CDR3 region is CASSSGDRVKNYGYTF. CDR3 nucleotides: TGTGCCAGCAGCTCCGGGGACAGGGTCAAAAACTATGGCTACACCTTC.

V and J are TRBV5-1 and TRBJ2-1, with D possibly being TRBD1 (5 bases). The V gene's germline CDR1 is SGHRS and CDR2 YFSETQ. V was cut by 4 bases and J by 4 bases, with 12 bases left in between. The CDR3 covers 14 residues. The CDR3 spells CASSPVGQYNEQFF. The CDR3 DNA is TGCGCCAGCAGCCCGGTGGGGCAGTACAATGAGCAGTTCTTC.

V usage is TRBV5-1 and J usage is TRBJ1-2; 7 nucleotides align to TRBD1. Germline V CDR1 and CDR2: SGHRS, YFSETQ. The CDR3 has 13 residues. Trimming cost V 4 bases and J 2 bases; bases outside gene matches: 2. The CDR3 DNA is TGCGCCAGCAGCCCGGGACAGAACTATGGCTACACCTTC. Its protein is CASSPGQNYGYTF. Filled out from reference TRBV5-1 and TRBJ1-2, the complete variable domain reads KAGVTQTPRYLIKTRGQQVTLSCSPISGHRSVSWYQQTPGQGLQFLFEYFSETQRNKGNFPGRFSGRQFSNSRSEMNVSTLELGDSALYLCASSPGQNYGYTFGSGTRLTVV.

The CDR3 reads CASSLSTNRYEQYF. The CDR3 DNA is TGTGCCAGCAGCTTGTCCACAAACAGATACGAGCAGTACTTC. The gene calls are TRBV5-4 and TRBJ2-7; D ambiguous. CDR1 and CDR2 from the germline V gene are SGHNT and YYREEE (reference sequence). Trimming left V 1 base short and J 4 bases short, with 12 bases between. There are 14 residues in the CDR3.

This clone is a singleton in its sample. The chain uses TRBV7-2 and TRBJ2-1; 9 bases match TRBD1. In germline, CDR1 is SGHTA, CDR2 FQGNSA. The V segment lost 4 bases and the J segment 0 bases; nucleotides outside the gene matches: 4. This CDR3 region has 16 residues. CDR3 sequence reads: CASSSRTGVSYNEQFF. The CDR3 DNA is TGTGCCAGCAGCTCACGGACAGGGGTCTCCTACAATGAGCAGTTCTTC.

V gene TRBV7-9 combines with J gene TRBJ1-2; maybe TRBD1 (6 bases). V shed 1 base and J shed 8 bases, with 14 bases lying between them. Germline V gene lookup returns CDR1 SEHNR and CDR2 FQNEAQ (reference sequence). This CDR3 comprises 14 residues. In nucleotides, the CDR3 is TGTGCCAGCAGCTTAGATCAGGGGAACAGCGGCTACACCTTC. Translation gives CASSLDQGNSGYTF.

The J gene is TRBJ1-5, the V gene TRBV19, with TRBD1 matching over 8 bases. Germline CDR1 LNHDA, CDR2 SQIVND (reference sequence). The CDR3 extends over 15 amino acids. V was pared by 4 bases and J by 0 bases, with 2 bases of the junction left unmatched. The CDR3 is CASSKTGDSNQPQHF. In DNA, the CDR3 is TGTGCCAGTAGTAAGACAGGGGATAGCAATCAGCCCCAGCATTTT. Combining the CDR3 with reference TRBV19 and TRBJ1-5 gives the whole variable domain DGGITQSPKYLFRKEGQNVTLSCEQNLNHDAMYWYRQDPGQGLRLIYYSQIVNDFQKGDIAEGYSVSREKKESFPLTVTSAQKNPTAFYLCASSKTGDSNQPQHFGDGTRLSIL.

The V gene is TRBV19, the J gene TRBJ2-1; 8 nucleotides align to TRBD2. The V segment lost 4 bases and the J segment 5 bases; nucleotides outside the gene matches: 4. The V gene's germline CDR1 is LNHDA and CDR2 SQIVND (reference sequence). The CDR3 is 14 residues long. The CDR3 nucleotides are TGTGCCAGTAGTAGGGGACTAGGGAACAATGAGCAGTTCTTC. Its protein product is CASSRGLGNNEQFF.

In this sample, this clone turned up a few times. CDR3 loop: CASSARTDFYGYTF. CDR3 DNA: TGTGCCAGCAGCGCGAGGACAGATTTCTATGGCTACACCTTC. This rearrangement joins TRBV6-1 to TRBJ1-2; D might be TRBD1 (6 bases). Trimming stripped 6 bases from V and 4 bases from J, with 15 bases between. Germline V gives CDR1 MNHNS, CDR2 SASEGT. The CDR3 totals 14 residues.

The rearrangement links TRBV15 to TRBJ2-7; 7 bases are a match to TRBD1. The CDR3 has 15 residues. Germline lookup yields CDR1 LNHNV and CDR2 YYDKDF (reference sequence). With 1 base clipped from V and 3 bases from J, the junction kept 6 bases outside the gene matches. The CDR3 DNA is TGTGCCACCAGCAGAGTGGGACAGAAAAGCTACGAGCAGTACTTC. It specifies CATSRVGQKSYEQYF. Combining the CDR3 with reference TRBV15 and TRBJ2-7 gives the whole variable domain DAMVIQNPRYQVTQFGKPVTLSCSQTLNHNVMYWYQQKSSQAPKLLFHYYDKDFNNEADTPDNFQSRRPNTSFCFLDIRSPGLGDTAMYLCATSRVGQKSYEQYFGPGTRLTVT.

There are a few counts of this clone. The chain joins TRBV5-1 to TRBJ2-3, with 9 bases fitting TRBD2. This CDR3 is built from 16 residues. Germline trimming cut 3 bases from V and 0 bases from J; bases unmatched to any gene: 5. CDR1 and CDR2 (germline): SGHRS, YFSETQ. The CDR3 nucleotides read TGCGCCAGCAGCTCCGGGACTAGCCCCAGCACAGATACGCAGTATTTT. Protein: CASSSGTSPSTDTQYF.

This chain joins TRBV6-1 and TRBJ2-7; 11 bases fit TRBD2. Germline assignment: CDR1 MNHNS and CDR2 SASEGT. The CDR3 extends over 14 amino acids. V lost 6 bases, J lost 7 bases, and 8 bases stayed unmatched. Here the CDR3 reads CASRNSGGAGEQYF. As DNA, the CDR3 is TGTGCCAGCAGGAATAGCGGGGGGGCGGGTGAGCAGTACTTC.

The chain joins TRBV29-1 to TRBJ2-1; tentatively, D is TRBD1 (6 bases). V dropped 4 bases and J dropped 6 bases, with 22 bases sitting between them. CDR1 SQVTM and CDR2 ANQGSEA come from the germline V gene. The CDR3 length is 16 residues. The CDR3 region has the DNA TGCAGCGTTGGAAACAGGGCTTTAGCGACCTTCAATGAGCAGTTCTTC. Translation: CSVGNRALATFNEQFF.